Sequencing of this TCR beta chain was carried out in a study of T cell responses to AZD1222 COVID-19 vaccine. General study points: Sampling captured repertoires only after the peak T cell response. Reports say nearly half of spike-specific TCRs go after unmutated variant regions.

Repertoires were generated with immunoSEQ multiplex PCR, while TCRdb's copy carries only in-frame clones and drops some. Of 100,000 to 150,000 clones listed, about nine tenths are singletons. Note on this clone: As yet, its antigen is unknown.

This sample comprised peripheral blood, obtained on day 0 of AZD1222 vaccination. This TCR came from an adult in good health.

CDR3 in amino acids: CASSSFEDPRDSDNSPLHF. CDR3 in DNA: TGTGCCAGCAGCTCCTTCGAAGACCCCCGGGACAGCGATAATTCACCCCTCCACTTT. The chain has TRBV7-9 and TRBJ1-6, with 7 bases matching TRBD1. CDR1 is SEHNR, CDR2 FQNEAQ, per germline (reference sequence). The CDR3 runs 19 residues. V shed 4 bases, J shed 5 bases, and the junction held 17 bases outside the gene matches.